These 22 T cell receptor beta chains were sequenced from one sample in a study of blood T cell repertoires in COVID-19. Assay: immunoSEQ multiplex PCR; the TCRdb copy retains only in-frame clones and omits some. Here the sample spans 310,000 or so clones, around 89% being singletons. Sequenced sample: PBMCs or T cells enriched from blood (not recorded which). Every receptor here comes from a woman aged 40 to 50 who had recovered from COVID-19.

The V call is TRBV7-9, the J call TRBJ1-2, with 7 bases that match TRBD1. Trimming at V came to 4 bases and at J to 7 bases, leaving 9 bases not matched to a gene. The CDR3 length is 14 residues. Germline CDR1 and CDR2: SEHNR and FQNEAQ (reference sequence). The CDR3 loop reads CASSSTSDRAGYTF. DNA of the CDR3: TGTGCCAGCAGCTCTACCTCTGACAGGGCTGGCTACACCTTC.

This chain uses TRBV18 with TRBJ1-1; D might be TRBD1 (5 bases). This CDR3 region has 15 residues. CDR1 KGHSH and CDR2 LQKENI come from the germline V gene. V was trimmed by 4 bases and J by 4 bases, leaving 16 bases between them. CDR3 protein: CASSLRQIDLTEAFF. For the CDR3, the DNA is TGTGCCAGCTCACTCCGACAGATCGACCTCACTGAAGCTTTCTTT.

Concerning this clone: It is likely a read error, because the conserved phenylalanine at the end of the CDR3 is missing. Because the CDR3's place on the DNA is in doubt, the DNA is left out and the CDR3 is given as listed by TCRdb. CDR3 residues: CATSDLWQHLV. The V call is TRBV24-1, the J call TRBJ1-5. CDR1 KGHDR and CDR2 SFDVKD come from the germline V gene. 11 amino acids form the CDR3, both terminal residues included.

V usage is TRBV6-5 and J usage is TRBJ1-2; TRBD1 matches 9 bases. With 7 bases clipped from V and 0 bases from J, the junction kept 6 bases outside the gene matches. This CDR3 comprises 15 residues. Per the germline V gene, CDR1 is MNHEY and CDR2 is SVGAGI. The CDR3 nucleotides read TGTGCCAGCAAGGGACAGGGAGGGGCTAACTATGGCTACACCTTC. Translation gives CASKGQGGANYGYTF.

This chain connects TRBV27 to TRBJ2-1; 9 bases line up with TRBD2. CDR1 is MNHEY and CDR2 is SMNVEV in the germline V gene (reference sequence). CDR3 length equals 17 residues. The trim removed 10 bases at V and 6 bases at J, leaving 19 bases unmatched. CDR3 sequence reads: CATTPGFGRGGPNEQFF. The CDR3 DNA reads as TGTGCCACCACTCCCGGTTTTGGGCGGGGGGGACCCAATGAGCAGTTCTTC.

The rearrangement links TRBV7-9 to TRBJ1-3; maybe TRBD1 (5 bases). V lost 7 bases and J lost 3, with 13 bases in between. The CDR3 is 14 amino acids. CDR1 and CDR2 from the germline V gene are SEHNR and FQNEAQ (reference sequence). In DNA form, the CDR3 reads TGTGCCAGCACCCAACAGGAGTTTGGAAACACCATATATTTT. This sequence encodes CASTQQEFGNTIYF.

The chain combines TRBV3-1 (or the pseudogene TRBV3-2) with TRBJ2-1; D is undetermined. The CDR3 is 12 residues long. Germline loops: CDR1 LGHDT, CDR2 YNNKEL (reference sequence). Trimming took off 4 bases at V and 7 bases at J, with 8 bases between the two ends. The CDR3: CASSRFGNEQFF. CDR3 sequence (DNA): TGTGCCAGCAGCCGCTTCGGGAATGAGCAGTTCTTC.

This rearrangement joins TRBV5-4 to TRBJ1-1, with TRBD1 matching 11 bases. CDR1 and CDR2 from the germline V gene are SGHNT and YYREEE (reference sequence). The V gene end was trimmed by 3 bases and the J gene end by 6 bases; junction bases not matched to a gene: 4. The CDR3 extends over 14 amino acids. CDR3 in amino acids: CASSSGQGGAEAFF. The CDR3 DNA reads TGTGCCAGCAGCTCGGGACAGGGGGGCGCTGAAGCTTTCTTT.

V and J are TRBV24-1 and TRBJ2-1; 7 bases agree with TRBD1. Unmatched junction bases numbered 4, after V lost 4 bases and J lost 2 bases. This CDR3 is built from 15 residues. CDR1 is KGHDR and CDR2 is SFDVKD in the germline V gene. The CDR3 spells CATSDLDRAYNEQFF. The CDR3 bases are TGTGCCACCAGTGACCTAGACAGGGCCTACAATGAGCAGTTCTTC.

V gene TRBV5-1 combines with J gene TRBJ2-3, with D uncertain. V was trimmed by 2 bases and J by 2 bases, leaving 9 bases between them. The CDR3 extends over 14 amino acids. The germline gives CDR1 SGHRS, CDR2 YFSETQ. CDR3 loop: CASSFRVLTDTQYF. CDR3 sequence (DNA): TGCGCCAGCAGCTTCCGGGTTCTCACAGATACGCAGTATTTT.

The count of this clone is one. The chain employs TRBV19 and TRBJ1-3; weak D call: TRBD1 (5 bases). CDR1 and CDR2 (germline): LNHDA, SQIVND (reference sequence). V dropped 7 bases and J dropped 0 bases, with 13 bases sitting between them. The CDR3 is made up of 15 amino acids. The CDR3 here is CASMVGVGSGNTIYF. The CDR3, as DNA: TGTGCCAGTATGGTAGGGGTCGGCTCTGGAAACACCATATATTTT.

This clone has only one observation. V usage is TRBV19 and J usage is TRBJ1-6; 7 nucleotides line up with TRBD1. V was pared by 7 bases and J by 2 bases, with 5 bases of the junction left unmatched. The CDR3 is made up of 15 amino acids. Germline V gene data show CDR1 as LNHDA and CDR2 as SQIVND (reference sequence). Here the CDR3 reads CASTTGTAYNSPLHF. The CDR3 bases are TGTGCCAGTACCACCGGGACAGCCTATAATTCACCCCTCCACTTT.

The chain couples TRBV7-9 to TRBJ2-1, with 7 bases fitting TRBD2. Per germline, CDR1 SEHNR and CDR2 FQNEAQ (reference sequence). The CDR3 runs 14 residues. V trimming: 8 bases; J trimming: 4 bases; junction bases outside the gene matches: 8. The CDR3 reads CASEREMGYNEQFF. As DNA, the CDR3 is TGTGCCAGCGAGCGGGAAATGGGATACAATGAGCAGTTCTTC.

The rearrangement links TRBV15 to TRBJ1-1; TRBD1 is a possible D gene (5 bases). Germline CDR1 is LNHNV and CDR2 is YYDKDF (reference sequence). The CDR3 length is 15 residues. V was shortened by 1 base and J by 1 base, with 10 bases between the two germline ends. DNA for the CDR3: TGTGCCACCAGCAGAGGGGGCCTCGGGAACACTGAAGCTTTCTTT. Amino acid sequence: CATSRGGLGNTEAFF.

This sequence joins TRBV28 and TRBJ2-7; no firm D call. Germline V CDR1 and CDR2: MDHEN, SYDVKM. V dropped 4 bases and J dropped 2 bases, with 6 bases sitting between them. This CDR3 spans 12 amino acids. The CDR3, as DNA: TGTGCCAGCAGTTACAATCCCTACGAGCAGTACTTC. It codes for CASSYNPYEQYF.

The V gene is TRBV24-1, the J gene TRBJ2-1; D perhaps matches TRBD2 (7 bases). Germline V gene sequence: CDR1 KGHDR, CDR2 SFDVKD. There are 14 residues in the CDR3. Deletions cut 5 bases from V and 8 bases from J, with 15 bases between. The CDR3 DNA is TGTGCCACCAGTGCCCTGTGGGGGGGCGATGAGCAGTTCTTC. Its translation: CATSALWGGDEQFF.

The chain uses TRBV25-1 and TRBJ1-6; D unclear. This CDR3 has 15 residues. Germline V lookup: CDR1 MGHDK, CDR2 SYGVNS. V was trimmed by 4 bases and J by 0 bases, leaving 7 bases between them. The CDR3 DNA is TGTGCCAGCAGTGGAGGCAGCTCCTATAATTCACCCCTCCACTTT. As protein: CASSGGSSYNSPLHF.

The gene calls are TRBV11-3 and TRBJ2-4; a possible D gene is TRBD2 (6 bases). The CDR3 extends over 18 amino acids. From germline, CDR1 is SGHNT and CDR2 YENEEA. V lost 3 bases and J 0 bases, leaving 18 bases between the germline ends. The CDR3 DNA reads as TGTGCCAGCAGCTTGGAGAGGTGGCGGGACTTAGCCAAAAACATTCAGTACTTC. It encodes CASSLERWRDLAKNIQYF.

The CDR3 DNA sequence: TGTGCCAGCAGCCCCGGGACAGCCGAAAAACTGTTTTTT. Residues: CASSPGTAEKLFF. The chain has TRBV3-1 (or the pseudogene TRBV3-2) and TRBJ1-4; 7 bases align to TRBD1. CDR1 is LGHDT, CDR2 YNNKEL, per germline (reference sequence). The V gene end was trimmed by 4 bases and the J gene end by 8 bases; junction bases not matched to a gene: 4. This CDR3 contains 13 residues.

This chain links TRBV6-6 with TRBJ2-7, with 14 bases identical to TRBD2. The J segment lost 2 bases and the V segment lost 5 bases, leaving 8 bases of the junction unmatched. CDR1 is MNHNY, CDR2 SVGAGI, per germline (reference sequence). The CDR3 covers 17 residues. The CDR3 DNA sequence: TGTGCCAGCAGTCGAAAGGGACTAGCGGGAGTCCCCTACGAGCAGTACTTC. This gives the protein CASSRKGLAGVPYEQYF.

V gene TRBV6-2 or TRBV6-3 combines with J gene TRBJ2-1, with D maybe TRBD2 (5 bases). V shed 5 bases and J shed 4 bases, with 12 bases lying between them. CDR3 length equals 14 residues. Per the germline V gene, CDR1 is MNHEY and CDR2 is SVGEGT. The CDR3 sequence is CASSTDSGYNEQFF. The CDR3 DNA is TGTGCCAGCAGTACAGATTCGGGGTACAATGAGCAGTTCTTC.

The genes are TRBV28 and TRBJ2-3; the match to TRBD2 covers 7 bases. The CDR3 sequence is 14 residues long. Germline trimming cut 7 bases from V and 2 bases from J; bases unmatched to any gene: 6. Germline loops: CDR1 MDHEN, CDR2 SYDVKM. The DNA of the CDR3 is TGTGCCAGCACGGTGGAGCGGGACACAGATACGCAGTATTTT. This encodes CASTVERDTDTQYF. The entire variable domain, with the rest obtained from reference TRBV28 and TRBJ2-3, is as follows: DVKVTQSSRYLVKRTGEKVFLECVQDMDHENMFWYRQDPGLGLRLIYFSYDVKMKEKGDIPEGYSVSREKKERFSLILESASTNQTSMYLCASTVERDTDTQYFGPGTRLTVL.